The 29 T cell receptor beta chains reported below all come from one sample, sequenced in a study of blood T cell repertoires in COVID-19 (dated by TCRdb to about 2020). Library construction relied on the immunoSEQ multiplex PCR assay. Not all clones reach the TCRdb copy of this immuneACCESS table, which keeps in-frame sequences only. Checked studies attribute under half of the gap to unresolved V genes and leave the rest unexplained. The sample table holds about 170,000 clones, of which roughly 91% were seen once. The ten top clones hold roughly 2% of the sample. The source material was peripheral blood. These TCRs come from a man in his fifties who had recovered from COVID-19.

This clone was found a few times. The CDR3 DNA is TGTGCCAGTAGTATATTTGCGGGGGAGGCATACGAGCAGTACTTC. Protein product: CASSIFAGEAYEQYF. The genes are TRBV19 and TRBJ2-7, with 7 bases fitting TRBD2. The CDR3 contains 15 residues. J gave up 4 bases and V 2 bases, and 8 bases lay outside the gene matches. Germline CDR1 and CDR2: LNHDA and SQIVND (reference sequence).

This chain uses TRBV28 with TRBJ2-7; 7 nucleotides agree with TRBD1. The CDR3 has 14 amino acids. Germline CDR1 is MDHEN and CDR2 is SYDVKM. The junction had 3 bases not matched to a gene; V was cut back by 3 bases and J by 1 base. DNA for the CDR3: TGTGCCAGCAGTTTCAACAGGGGATCCTACGAGCAGTACTTC. Translating it yields CASSFNRGSYEQYF.

This clone was counted a single time. This chain joins TRBV6-2 or TRBV6-3 and TRBJ2-5; 14 bases match TRBD2. The CDR3 loop spans 15 amino acids. CDR1 and CDR2 from the germline V gene are MNHEY and SVGEGT. Unmatched junction bases numbered 2, after V lost 4 bases and J lost 4 bases. This chain's CDR3 is CASSSGLAGGETQYF. The CDR3 DNA is TGTGCCAGCAGTTCTGGACTAGCGGGAGGAGAGACCCAGTACTTC.

This clone was counted a single time. This chain links TRBV5-1 with TRBJ2-2; the D gene is possibly TRBD1 (6 bases). Trimming shortened V by 4 bases and J by 4 bases, and 17 bases separated the two germline ends. CDR1 and CDR2 from the germline V gene are SGHRS and YFSETQ. This CDR3 is built from 16 residues. The CDR3 loop is CASSVTSGVGTGELFF. The CDR3 DNA reads as TGCGCCAGCAGCGTGACGTCAGGGGTAGGCACCGGGGAGCTGTTTTTT. Using reference TRBV5-1 and TRBJ2-2 for the parts outside the CDR3, the full variable domain is KAGVTQTPRYLIKTRGQQVTLSCSPISGHRSVSWYQQTPGQGLQFLFEYFSETQRNKGNFPGRFSGRQFSNSRSEMNVSTLELGDSALYLCASSVTSGVGTGELFFGEGSRLTVL.

The genes are TRBV3-1 (or the pseudogene TRBV3-2) and TRBJ2-1; D is perhaps TRBD2 (5 bases). This CDR3 comprises 16 residues. The germline CDR1 and CDR2 sequences are LGHDT and YNNKEL (reference sequence). V was trimmed by 6 bases and J by 0 bases, leaving 15 bases between them. CDR3: CASSHLRGSSYNEQFF. DNA of the CDR3: TGTGCCAGCAGTCACTTAAGAGGGAGCTCCTACAATGAGCAGTTCTTC.

The chain couples TRBV19 to TRBJ2-1; TRBD2 is a possible D gene (7 bases). Trimming stripped 0 bases from V and 2 bases from J, with 14 bases between. This CDR3 has 17 residues. Germline V gene sequence: CDR1 LNHDA, CDR2 SQIVND (reference sequence). The CDR3 region is CASSIDRGDIPYNEQFF. The CDR3 region has the DNA TGTGCCAGTAGTATAGATCGGGGGGACATCCCCTACAATGAGCAGTTCTTC.

This chain uses TRBV7-2 with TRBJ2-5; D may be TRBD2 (6 bases). Trimming stripped 1 base from V and 5 bases from J, with 17 bases between. Germline V lookup: CDR1 SGHTA, CDR2 FQGNSA. The CDR3 covers 16 residues. The DNA of the CDR3 is TGTGCCAGCAGCTTAGGGGCCCTAGCGTCTGCGGAGACCCAGTACTTC. Residues: CASSLGALASAETQYF.

As for this clone: The junction departs from the called germline gene at one end, perhaps through a read error. This rearrangement joins TRBV27 to TRBJ2-5; D might be TRBD2 (6 bases). The CDR3 runs to 16 residues. Germline V lookup: CDR1 MNHEY, CDR2 SMNVEV (reference sequence). The CDR3 region has the DNA TGTGCCAACAGTTCCACGTGGCTAGCGCGAGAGGAGACCCAGTACTTC. Its protein is CANSSTWLAREETQYF.

This rearrangement joins TRBV7-6 to TRBJ2-7, with D tentatively TRBD1 (6 bases). Trimming pared 5 bases from V and 5 bases from J, leaving 13 bases between. The length of the CDR3 is 13 residues. The V gene's germline CDR1 is SGHVS and CDR2 FNYEAQ. The CDR3 protein is CASSLRDINEQYF. In DNA form, the CDR3 reads TGTGCCAGCAGCCTCCGGGACATCAACGAGCAGTACTTC.

This chain connects TRBV6-1 to TRBJ2-1; the D gene is possibly TRBD2 (6 bases). The length of the CDR3 is 15 residues. Germline CDR1 reads MNHNS; CDR2 reads SASEGT. V shed 3 bases and J shed 0 bases, with 9 bases lying between them. Written as DNA, the CDR3 is TGTGCCAGCAGTGACGCGGGAACCTCCTACAATGAGCAGTTCTTC. Residues: CASSDAGTSYNEQFF.

The J gene is TRBJ2-1, the V gene TRBV3-1 (or the pseudogene TRBV3-2), with a tentative D call TRBD1 (5 bases). CDR1 is LGHDT and CDR2 is YNNKEL in the germline V gene (reference sequence). The CDR3 runs to 17 residues. Between the trimmed V and J ends, which lost 1 base and 2 bases, there was a span of 15 bases. The CDR3 DNA follows: TGTGCCAGCAGCCAAGTACTCAGGGCGGTTGCCTACAATGAGCAGTTCTTC. Translated, it gives CASSQVLRAVAYNEQFF.

In this sample, this clone turned up once. The rearrangement joins TRBV28 to TRBJ2-1, with D perhaps matching TRBD1 (5 bases). The CDR3 runs 12 residues. V was cut by 6 bases and J by 4 bases, with 7 bases left in between. CDR1 and CDR2 (germline): MDHEN, SYDVKM. CDR3 in amino acids: CASSPGYNEQFF. Written as DNA, the CDR3 is TGTGCCAGCAGCCCAGGGTACAATGAGCAGTTCTTC.

This chain connects TRBV2 to TRBJ2-5, with D possibly being TRBD1 (6 bases). V dropped 3 bases and J dropped 1 base, with 6 bases sitting between them. Germline V gene lookup returns CDR1 SNHLY and CDR2 FYNNEI. The CDR3 is 13 amino acids. The CDR3 reads CASSEDSQETQYF. In DNA, the CDR3 is TGTGCCAGCAGTGAGGACAGCCAAGAGACCCAGTACTTC.

This rearrangement joins TRBV20-1 to TRBJ2-3; a weak D match, TRBD1 (5 bases). This CDR3 has 11 residues. CDR1 and CDR2 (germline): DFQATT, SNEGSKA (reference sequence). Trimming stripped 6 bases from V and 4 bases from J, with 8 bases between. CDR3 in DNA: TGCAGTGCCCAACAGGCAGATACGCAGTATTTT. Translating gives CSAQQADTQYF.

The chain joins TRBV7-2 to TRBJ2-1; tentative D call: TRBD2 (5 bases). Germline assignment: CDR1 SGHTA and CDR2 FQGNSA. This CDR3 has 13 amino acids. V was clipped by 3 bases and J by 3 bases, with 6 bases between them. Here the CDR3 DNA reads TGTGCCAGCAGCTTCGGACTCTACAATGAGCAGTTCTTC. Protein product: CASSFGLYNEQFF.

V usage is TRBV19 and J usage is TRBJ1-3; perhaps TRBD1 as D (6 bases). The CDR3 sequence is 16 residues long. Germline assignment: CDR1 LNHDA and CDR2 SQIVND (reference sequence). Trimming shortened V by 3 bases and J by 1 base, and 13 bases separated the two germline ends. CDR3 bases: TGTGCCAGTAGTATGGGGGGGGGCCCGTCTGGAAACACCATATATTTT. Translated: CASSMGGGPSGNTIYF.

The V gene is TRBV3-1 (or the pseudogene TRBV3-2), the J gene TRBJ1-4, with 8 bases identical to TRBD1. Germline V gene data show CDR1 as LGHDT and CDR2 as YNNKEL (reference sequence). The CDR3 totals 14 residues. After removal of 8 bases from V and 7 bases from J, the junction contained 9 bases not matched to a gene. CDR3 in amino acids: CASAEDRGGEKLFF. The CDR3 DNA follows: TGTGCCAGCGCTGAAGACAGGGGAGGTGAAAAACTGTTTTTT.

V gene TRBV27 combines with J gene TRBJ1-1; 7 bases line up with TRBD1. CDR3 length: 13 amino acids. Losses at the gene ends were 3 bases for V and 4 bases for J; bases not matched to a gene: 2. Germline V gene lookup returns CDR1 MNHEY and CDR2 SMNVEV (reference sequence). CDR3: CASSLAGGTEAFF. For the CDR3, the DNA is TGTGCCAGCAGTTTGGCAGGGGGCACTGAAGCTTTCTTT.

The chain links TRBV15 to TRBJ1-3; possible D gene TRBD1, 5 bases. CDR1 LNHNV and CDR2 YYDKDF come from the germline V gene (reference sequence). The CDR3 contains 16 residues. With 2 bases removed from V and 0 bases from J, the gap between germline ends came to 11 bases. CDR3 protein: CATSRPDTLSGNTIYF. The CDR3 DNA follows: TGTGCCACCAGCAGACCGGACACTCTCTCTGGAAACACCATATATTTT.

The chain uses TRBV30 and TRBJ2-1; D remains ambiguous. Germline lookup yields CDR1 GTSNPN and CDR2 SVGIG (reference sequence). The length of the CDR3 is 14 residues. The V and J ends lost 2 bases and 0 bases respectively, with 8 bases between them. The CDR3 bases are TGTGCCTGGAGTACCGGTGCCTCCTACAATGAGCAGTTCTTC. This gives the protein CAWSTGASYNEQFF.

This clone was observed once. This chain links TRBV14 with TRBJ2-7, with a tentative D call TRBD1 (6 bases). Looked up from germline, CDR1 is SGHDN and CDR2 is FVKESK. V was pared by 5 bases and J by 4 bases, with 12 bases between. This CDR3 comprises 13 residues. This CDR3 reads CASSGGGGYEQYF. In DNA form, the CDR3 reads TGTGCCAGCAGCGGGGGCGGTGGGTACGAGCAGTACTTC.

The V and J genes are TRBV30 and TRBJ1-2; TRBD1 is a possible D gene (6 bases). The CDR3 consists of 11 residues. V lost 4 bases, J lost 8 bases, and 11 bases lay in between. Germline CDR1 reads GTSNPN; CDR2 reads SVGIG (reference sequence). In DNA, the CDR3 is TGTGCCTGGACCACAGGGTTCGGCTACACCTTC. This gives the protein CAWTTGFGYTF. Variable domain in full (rest from reference TRBV30 and TRBJ1-2): SQTIHQWPATLVQPVGSPLSLECTVEGTSNPNLYWYRQAAGRGLQLLFYSVGIGQISSEVPQNLSASRPQDRQFILSSKKLLLSDSGFYLCAWTTGFGYTFGSGTRLTVV.

The V call is TRBV28, the J call TRBJ2-5; D may be TRBD1 (6 bases). The CDR3 loop spans 12 amino acids. Looked up from germline, CDR1 is MDHEN and CDR2 is SYDVKM. V gave up 8 bases and J gave up 0 bases, with 7 bases separating them. In nucleotides, the CDR3 is TGTGCCAGCGGGACATACCAAGAGACCCAGTACTTC. Its protein is CASGTYQETQYF.

V gene TRBV7-6 combines with J gene TRBJ1-1; a possible D gene is TRBD1 (6 bases). The length of the CDR3 is 13 residues. Looked up from germline, CDR1 is SGHVS and CDR2 is FNYEAQ. V was clipped by 5 bases and J by 1 base, with 8 bases between them. CDR3 loop: CASSLQGNTEAFF. The CDR3 nucleotides read TGTGCCAGCAGCCTACAGGGGAACACTGAAGCTTTCTTT.

V and J are TRBV9 and TRBJ1-1; the match to TRBD1 covers 7 bases. The V gene end was trimmed by 4 bases and the J gene end by 9 bases; junction bases not matched to a gene: 6. Germline V gene lookup returns CDR1 SGDLS and CDR2 YYNGEE. The CDR3 loop spans 12 amino acids. The chain's CDR3 is CASSPQQGKAFF. CDR3 nucleotides: TGTGCCAGCAGCCCCCAACAGGGGAAAGCTTTCTTT.

This clone was detected only once. The chain has TRBV9 and TRBJ1-4; D is unclear. There are 16 residues in the CDR3. The germline V gene encodes CDR1 SGDLS and CDR2 YYNGEE. The V gene lost 0 bases and the J gene lost 3 bases, with 12 bases spanning the gap. The CDR3, as DNA: TGTGCCAGCAGCGTAGGTAGCGCGCGAGCTAATGAAAAACTGTTTTTT. Translating it yields CASSVGSARANEKLFF.

V usage is TRBV30 and J usage is TRBJ1-1; D is ambiguous. The germline gives CDR1 GTSNPN, CDR2 SVGIG (reference sequence). Trimming left V 2 bases short and J 0 bases short, with 10 bases between. The CDR3 is 14 residues long. CDR3 protein: CAWSTYSLNTEAFF. Written as DNA, the CDR3 is TGTGCCTGGAGTACCTACAGCCTGAACACTGAAGCTTTCTTT.

The CDR3, as DNA: TGTGCCAGCAGCCGGTCGGGAAATTTGGCTGAAGCTTTCTTT. It yields the protein CASSRSGNLAEAFF. The chain combines TRBV6-5 with TRBJ1-1; no firm D call. V lost 6 bases and J 6 bases, leaving 17 bases between the germline ends. Germline values: CDR1 MNHEY, CDR2 SVGAGI. The length of the CDR3 is 14 residues.

J is TRBJ2-3 and V is TRBV6-6, with D tentatively TRBD2 (6 bases). The length of the CDR3 is 14 residues. V lost 2 bases to trimming and J lost 3 bases, with 9 bases between them. Germline V gives CDR1 MNHNY, CDR2 SVGAGI (reference sequence). CDR3 amino acids: CASSYVAGTDTQYF. DNA for the CDR3: TGTGCCAGCAGTTACGTGGCGGGAACAGATACGCAGTATTTT.